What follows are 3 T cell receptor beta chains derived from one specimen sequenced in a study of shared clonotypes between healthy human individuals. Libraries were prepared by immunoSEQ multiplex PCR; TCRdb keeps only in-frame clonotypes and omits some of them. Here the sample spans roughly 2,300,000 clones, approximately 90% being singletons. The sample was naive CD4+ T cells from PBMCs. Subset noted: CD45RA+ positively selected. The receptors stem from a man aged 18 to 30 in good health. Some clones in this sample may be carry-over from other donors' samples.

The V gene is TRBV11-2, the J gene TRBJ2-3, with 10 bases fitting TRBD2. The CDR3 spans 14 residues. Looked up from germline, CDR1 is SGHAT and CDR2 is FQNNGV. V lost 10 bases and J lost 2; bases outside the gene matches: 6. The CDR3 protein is CATTSGISTDTQYF. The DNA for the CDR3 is TGTGCCACAACTAGCGGGATCTCCACAGATACGCAGTATTTT.

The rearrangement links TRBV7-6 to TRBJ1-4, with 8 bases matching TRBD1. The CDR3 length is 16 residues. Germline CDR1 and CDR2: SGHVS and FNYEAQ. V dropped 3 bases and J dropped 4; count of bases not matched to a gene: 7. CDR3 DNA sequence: TGTGCCAGCAGCTTCCCCGGACAGGGAGGTAATGAAAAACTGTTTTTT. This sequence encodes CASSFPGQGGNEKLFF.

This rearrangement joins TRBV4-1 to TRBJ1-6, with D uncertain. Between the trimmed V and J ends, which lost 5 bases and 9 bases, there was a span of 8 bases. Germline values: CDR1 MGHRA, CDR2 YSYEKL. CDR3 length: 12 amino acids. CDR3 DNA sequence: TGCGCCAGCAGCGCGGGAGGTTCACCCCTCCACTTT. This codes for CASSAGGSPLHF.